This entry concerns a single T cell receptor beta chain. The data stem from a study of cytomegalovirus exposure and HLA in healthy donors. Germline values: CDR1 SNHLY, CDR2 FYNNEI. V dropped 6 bases and J dropped 0; count of bases not matched to a gene: 3. The CDR3 is made up of 15 amino acids. Researchers ran the PCR with 60 Vbeta and 13 Jbeta primers. Only in-frame clones appear in the TCRdb table, and some are missing; sequencing was by immunoSEQ multiplex PCR. The sample shows a few hundred thousand clones, around four fifths of them seen only once. Sequenced sample: PBMCs. The TCR was taken from a woman aged 40-49 years in good health and CMV-seropositive. The V and J genes are TRBV2 and TRBJ1-3; the match to TRBD1 covers 9 bases. CDR3 nucleotides: TGTGCCAGCAGCCCGGACAGGGGCTCTGGAAACACCATATATTTT. This sequence encodes CASSPDRGSGNTIYF. Together with reference TRBV2 and TRBJ1-3, the CDR3 gives the full variable domain: EPEVTQTPSHQVTQMGQEVILRCVPISNHLYFYWYRQILGQKVEFLVSFYNNEISEKSEIFDDQFSVERPDGSNFTLKIRSTKLEDSAMYFCASSPDRGSGNTIYFGEGSWLTVV.